A selection of T cell receptor beta chains follows, all from one sample in a study of OX40 agonist ivuxolimab in advanced cancers. The protocol was immunoSEQ multiplex PCR, while the TCRdb copy is restricted to in-frame clones and leaves out a portion. The sample consists of 65,000 to 75,000 clones, 89% of them appearing once. The material was CD4+ or CD8+ T cells sorted from blood, obtained in a trial of the OX40 agonist ivuxolimab. These receptors all come from an adult with an advanced solid tumor such as melanoma, head and neck, liver or kidney cancer. Both conserved end residues are part of each CDR3.

V gene	J gene	CDR3 protein
TRBV14	TRBJ2-7	CASSQKGTRLGYEQYF
TRBV27	TRBJ1-3	CASRSLGQGNTIYF
TRBV19	TRBJ1-5	CASSSRQFGYNQPQHF
TRBV27	TRBJ2-1	CASSSSGTGPGNEQFF
TRBV6-5	TRBJ1-2	CASRPGTVDYGYTF
TRBV18	TRBJ2-3	CASSPGMSGGTDTQYF
TRBV11-1	TRBJ1-4	CASSSNTRQRNEKLFF
TRBV10-1	TRBJ2-7	CASSESKTTPHEQYF
TRBV5-4	TRBJ1-5	CASSGDRGEGGYQPQHF
TRBV4-1	TRBJ2-5	CASSQGGLGKTQYF
TRBV7-2	TRBJ2-5	CASSFFGLQETQYF
TRBV19	TRBJ1-5	CASSIVGIRSSAQHF
TRBV6-5	TRBJ1-1	CASSQGTEAFF
TRBV19	TRBJ2-3	CASRLGFGGSVADTQYF
TRBV6-5	TRBJ2-5	CASSLTGEETQYF
TRBV6-1	TRBJ1-4	CASIQGRNEKLFF
TRBV19	TRBJ1-2	CASQTGGNYGYTF
TRBV7-2	TRBJ2-7	CASSTTSGAYEQYF
TRBV15	TRBJ1-5	CATSPRGGRLGNQPQHF
TRBV6-5	TRBJ1-5	CASSGQAVRNQPQHF
TRBV19	TRBJ1-3	CASSILRGPGNTIYF
TRBV28	TRBJ2-1	CASRPGKLAGYNEQFF
TRBV19	TRBJ1-5	CASSVQGRDQPQHF
TRBV7-2	TRBJ2-3	CASSPSGPSTDTQYF
TRBV21-1	TRBJ2-1	CASSAGLYFSEQFF
TRBV19	TRBJ2-4	CASSILAGGSKNIQYF
TRBV14	TRBJ1-1	CASSFQQGSMNTEAFF
TRBV11-1	TRBJ2-7	CASSFSGGSYEQYF
TRBV6-4	TRBJ1-2	CASSDGQGGGYTF
TRBV27	TRBJ2-3	CASSLSWDGLAGDTQYF
TRBV7-9	TRBJ1-6	CASDMADYSPLHF
TRBV5-6	TRBJ1-1	CASSLGSWGAEAFF
TRBV28	TRBJ1-1	CASSTNRALHTEAFF
TRBV6-6	TRBJ2-3	CASSPGAAADTQYF
TRBV4-3	TRBJ2-1	CASSPLPRTSGGTYNEQFF
TRBV4-3	TRBJ2-1	CASSQPSGGYNEQFF
TRBV5-1	TRBJ1-4	CASSHGQGKEKLFF
TRBV7-9	TRBJ2-4	CASSLEGTKNIQYF
TRBV28	TRBJ1-5	CASSTGTGSQPQHF
TRBV5-4	TRBJ1-1	CASSQEWTTGAAFF
TRBV28	TRBJ1-1	CASSFSGRRAFF
TRBV30	TRBJ2-7	CAWRRVAGGYEQYF
TRBV7-2	TRBJ2-5	CASSQGASGQETQYF
TRBV7-9	TRBJ1-4	CASSRMTNEKLFF